This TCR beta chain is from a study of graft-versus-host responses after intestinal transplantation. Findings and limits, study-wide: The marrow of recipients harbored GvH clones, and ileum or blood showed some of them first. The study found high graft-versus-host to host-versus-graft clonal ratios in allografts of patients with graft-donor T cell macrochimerism.

V lost 6 bases and J lost 4, with 15 bases in between. The V gene's germline CDR1 is SNHLY and CDR2 FYNNEI. This CDR3 has 15 residues. On this clone: The target antigen is unknown.

Measured with immunoSEQ multiplex PCR; TCRdb has only the in-frame clones, and not every one. This sample yields around 100,000 clones, of which less than 90% are seen a single time; 0.7% to 0.9% belongs to the top ten. This sequence originates from a human donor who received an intestinal transplant. This rearrangement joins TRBV2 to TRBJ2-2, with D possibly matching TRBD1 (6 bases). Source: unstimulated CD4+ T cells sorted from spleen or lymph node cells, taken before intestinal transplant. The CDR3 DNA reads as TGTGCCAGCAGGAATAGGGTAGGGGGCACCGGGGAGCTGTTTTTT. As protein: CASRNRVGGTGELFF.